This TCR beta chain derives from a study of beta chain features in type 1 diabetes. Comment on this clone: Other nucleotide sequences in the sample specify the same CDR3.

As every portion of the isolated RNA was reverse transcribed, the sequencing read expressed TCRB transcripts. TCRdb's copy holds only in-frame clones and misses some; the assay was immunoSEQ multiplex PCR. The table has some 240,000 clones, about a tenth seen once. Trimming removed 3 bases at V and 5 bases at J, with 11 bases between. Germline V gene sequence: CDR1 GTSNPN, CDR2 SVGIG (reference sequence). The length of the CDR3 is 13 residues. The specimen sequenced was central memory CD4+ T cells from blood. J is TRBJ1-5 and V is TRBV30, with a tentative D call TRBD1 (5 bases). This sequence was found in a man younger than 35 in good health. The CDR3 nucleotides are TGTGCCTGGAGCCCGGACATTTATCAGCCCCAGCATTTT. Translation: CAWSPDIYQPQHF.